This is a list of T cell receptor beta chains from one sample in a study of T-cell reconstitution after alpha-beta-depleted transplantation in children. TCRdb passed the PCR reads through MiXCR, listing each CDR3 protein once. The table has approximately 340,000 distinct CDR3 sequences, approximately 10% seen once. Sample: PBMCs from the stem cell graft donor, taken from the stem cell graft. The source of these receptors is a human donor who donated a stem cell graft to a child with acute lymphoblastic leukemia. Each CDR3 is given with its conserved first and last residue. A D gene is named only where the DNA matches it firmly. Rows give clone size only sometimes, using once, few, many, or a class for an expanded clone.

size	length	D	V	J	DNA	CDR3
many	15	NA	TRBV5-1	TRBJ2-5	TGCGCCAGCAGCTTGGCCGATATGGCGCGAGAGACCCAGTACTTC	CASSLADMARETQYF
few	20	NA	TRBV6-2/TRBV6-3	TRBJ2-1	TGTGCCAGCAGCCTAGCAGGGAACCCAAATCTTAGAATCCGCGTCAATGAGCAGTTCTTC	CASSLAGNPNLRIRVNEQFF
NA	16	NA	TRBV12-3/TRBV12-4	TRBJ2-1	TGTGCCAGCAGTCCCATAGTTATCCCTGGTGACAATGAGCAGTTCTTC	CASSPIVIPGDNEQFF
NA	13	NA	TRBV2	TRBJ1-5	TGTGCCAGCAAGGGGAATAGCAATCAGCCCCAGCATTTT	CASKGNSNQPQHF
NA	14	NA	TRBV20-1	TRBJ1-2	TGCAGTGCTAGTCCGGGGCCAGGACAAGCAGGCTACACCTTC	CSASPGPGQAGYTF
many	15	TRBD1	TRBV4-3	TRBJ2-7	TGCGCCAGCAGCCAGGCCGGGACAGGGGTATACGAGCAGTACTTC	CASSQAGTGVYEQYF
few	18	NA	TRBV2	TRBJ2-3	TGTGCCAGCAGCGAAAATGGGTACCCGGGAGTGGGGACAGATACGCAGTATTTT	CASSENGYPGVGTDTQYF
NA	16	TRBD2	TRBV7-9	TRBJ2-1	TGTGCCAGCAGCAAGACTAGCGGGAGGTCCTACAATGAGCAGTTCTTC	CASSKTSGRSYNEQFF
many	15	TRBD1	TRBV12-3/TRBV12-4	TRBJ2-2	TGTGCCAGCAGTACCGGGACAGGGATCACCGGGGAGCTGTTTTTT	CASSTGTGITGELFF
NA	15	NA	TRBV7-8	TRBJ1-3	TGTGCCAGCAGCTTAGACAATGGCTCTGGAAACACCATATATTTT	CASSLDNGSGNTIYF
NA	14	TRBD1	TRBV5-1	TRBJ2-7	TGCGCCAGCACTACATTGACAGGGGCTTCCGAGCAGTACTTC	CASTTLTGASEQYF